These T cell receptor beta chains were read from a single sample in a study of T cells in Graves' hyperthyroidism and ophthalmopathy. TCRdb re-derived calls from the multiplex PCR reads in MiXCR, one entry per CDR3 protein. The sample consists of 500,000 or so distinct CDR3 sequences, roughly 15% of them appearing once. Material: blood. The receptors originated from a woman in her late teens or twenties with Graves' ophthalmopathy. CDR3s include the opening cysteine and the closing phenylalanine or tryptophan. A D gene is named only where the DNA matches it firmly. Clone size, where shown, is once, few, many, or a class for clones that have expanded.

J gene | CDR3 length | clone size | V gene | D gene | CDR3 DNA | CDR3 protein
TRBJ1-5 | 14 | many | TRBV12-3/TRBV12-4 | . | TGTGCCAGCACCCTGAGAGGACAAGGCCAGCCCCAGCATTTT | CASTLRGQGQPQHF
TRBJ1-2 | 16 | few | TRBV7-8 | . | TGTGCCAGCAGCTTATTTATTAGGGATGACGGAGACGGCTACACCTTC | CASSLFIRDDGDGYTF
TRBJ1-1 | 12 | many | TRBV30 | TRBD1 | TGTGCCTGGACCACAGGGGGCACTGAAGCTTTCTTT | CAWTTGGTEAFF
TRBJ1-1 | 14 | many | TRBV19 | . | TGTGCCAGTAGTAGTCCCGCAGGGCACACTGAAGCTTTCTTT | CASSSPAGHTEAFF
TRBJ2-7 | 14 | . | TRBV12-3/TRBV12-4 | TRBD1 | TGTGCCAGCAGTCCCGGGACAGGGAGGAACGAGCAGTACTTC | CASSPGTGRNEQYF
TRBJ2-7 | 13 | many | TRBV7-3 | . | TGTGCCAGCAGCGAGGACGGGAGTGGTGAGCAGTACTTC | CASSEDGSGEQYF
TRBJ2-1 | 15 | few | TRBV11-2 | . | TGTGCCAGCAGCTACCTTAAGAGCTCCTACAATGAGCAGTTCTTC | CASSYLKSSYNEQFF
TRBJ2-1 | 15 | . | TRBV24-1 | TRBD2 | TGTGCCACCAGTGACACTAGCGGGGGGGCCGGTGAGCAGTTCTTC | CATSDTSGGAGEQFF
TRBJ2-2 | 15 | . | TRBV7-3 | . | TGTGCCAGCAGCTCCGCCGGGACCGCTACCGGGGAGCTGTTTTTT | CASSSAGTATGELFF
TRBJ1-5 | 16 | many | TRBV28 | TRBD1 | TGTGCCAGCAGTCCCCGGACAGGGGTGAGCAATCAGCCCCAGCATTTT | CASSPRTGVSNQPQHF
TRBJ2-1 | 11 | few | TRBV29-1 | . | TGCAGCGTTGAATATGGCAGGGAGCAGTTCTTC | CSVEYGREQFF
TRBJ1-1 | 15 | . | TRBV7-8 | TRBD1 | TGTGCCAGCAGCGTTAACAGGGGAATGAACACTGAAGCTTTCTTT | CASSVNRGMNTEAFF
TRBJ2-5 | 12 | . | TRBV6-1 | . | TGTGCCAGCAGCGAAGGGGGAGAGGCCCAGTACTTC | CASSEGGEAQYF
TRBJ1-5 | 16 | . | TRBV9 | TRBD1 | TGTGCCAGCAGCGTCTATCAAGGACAGGAGGGTCAGCCCCAGCATTTT | CASSVYQGQEGQPQHF
TRBJ2-7 | 16 | many | TRBV7-8 | . | TGTGCCAGCAGCTTAAGGCGGGACAGAATCTCCTACGAGCAGTACTTC | CASSLRRDRISYEQYF
TRBJ2-3 | 17 | . | TRBV5-1 | . | TGCGCCAGCAGCCCACTGAGCCAAGGACCTGCGGCGGATACGCAGTATTTT | CASSPLSQGPAADTQYF
TRBJ2-1 | 14 | many | TRBV5-1 | . | TGCGCCAGCAGCTTAGACAGATACTACAATGAGCAGTTCTTC | CASSLDRYYNEQFF
TRBJ1-6 | 14 | few | TRBV27 | . | TGTGCCAGCAGTTTATGGGGGAATAATTCACCCCTCCACTTT | CASSLWGNNSPLHF
TRBJ2-7 | 15 | . | TRBV5-1 | TRBD2 | TGCGCCAGCAGCCCGGGACTAGCGTCTTTCTACGAGCAGTACTTC | CASSPGLASFYEQYF
TRBJ2-3 | 17 | few | TRBV4-1 | TRBD2 | TGCGCCAGCAGCCCCTATAGCGGGGGGGCTGGTACAGATACGCAGTATTTT | CASSPYSGGAGTDTQYF
TRBJ2-1 | 12 | . | TRBV29-1 | . | TGCAGCGTTGGATTTCCCTACAATGAGCAGTTCTTC | CSVGFPYNEQFF
TRBJ2-1 | 14 | many | TRBV30 | TRBD2 | TGTGCCTGGAGCGGGGGGAGCTCCTACAATGAGCAGTTCTTC | CAWSGGSSYNEQFF
TRBJ2-7 | 15 | few | TRBV7-2 | TRBD2 | TGTGCCAGCAGCTTAAATCCTCTAGCGGCGGGAGAGCAGTACTTC | CASSLNPLAAGEQYF
TRBJ1-6 | 14 | . | TRBV15 | . | TGTGCCACCAGCAGAGATGGGGCTGGTTCACCCCTCCACTTT | CATSRDGAGSPLHF
TRBJ2-1 | 15 | many | TRBV28 | . | TGTGCCAGCAGCTTAGGGGGAGTGGCCTACAATGAGCAGTTCTTC | CASSLGGVAYNEQFF
TRBJ2-1 | 16 | . | TRBV5-1 | TRBD2 | TGCGCCAGCAGCGGCGGGGCGGGAGATGGGTACAATGAGCAGTTCTTC | CASSGGAGDGYNEQFF
TRBJ2-5 | 16 | few | TRBV30 | . | TGTGCCTGGAGTGTGGGCCTCCTAGGAGACCAAGAGACCCAGTACTTC | CAWSVGLLGDQETQYF
TRBJ1-4 | 14 | . | TRBV9 | . | TGTGCCAGCAGCGAGGGGGAAAGGGGTGAAAAACTGTTTTTT | CASSEGERGEKLFF
TRBJ2-2 | 15 | many | TRBV12-3/TRBV12-4 | . | TGTGCCAGCAGGGCCCAGGAGGATATTGGCGGGGAGCTGTTTTTT | CASRAQEDIGGELFF
TRBJ1-5 | 17 | many | TRBV7-8 | TRBD1 | TGTGCCAGCAGCTCTAGCACCGGGACAGGGGACAATCAGCCCCAGCATTTT | CASSSSTGTGDNQPQHF
TRBJ1-2 | 14 | . | TRBV29-1 | TRBD1 | TGCAGCGTGGAGGGACAGGGGACGGATTATGGCTACACCTTC | CSVEGQGTDYGYTF
TRBJ2-4 | 15 | many | TRBV6-1 | . | TGTGCCAGCTCCCGGGACGGTCGTACCAAAAACATTCAGTACTTC | CASSRDGRTKNIQYF
TRBJ2-7 | 16 | many | TRBV27 | TRBD1 | TGTGCCAGCAGTTTATTGCCGGGACAGGGATCCTACGAGCAGTACTTC | CASSLLPGQGSYEQYF
TRBJ1-1 | 17 | . | TRBV7-3 | . | TGTGCCAGCAGCTTATACGCCCAGACAGGACCACACACTGAAGCTTTCTTT | CASSLYAQTGPHTEAFF
TRBJ1-5 | 13 | many | TRBV30 | . | TGTGCCTGGAGGGGACTGCTCAATCAGCCCCAGCATTTT | CAWRGLLNQPQHF
TRBJ1-6 | 12 | many | TRBV4-2 | . | TGTGCCAGCAGCCAAGAGGGAACACCCCTCCACTTT | CASSQEGTPLHF
TRBJ2-1 | 12 | many | TRBV5-6 | . | TGTGCCAGCAGAGGCTTATCAAATGAGCAGTTCTTC | CASRGLSNEQFF
TRBJ2-3 | 14 | many | TRBV20-1 | TRBD2 | TGCAGTGCTAGACGGCGGGAGATGACAGATACGCAGTATTTT | CSARRREMTDTQYF
TRBJ2-3 | 13 | many | TRBV27 | . | TGTGCCAGCAGACAGGGTGAGGCAGATACGCAGTATTTT | CASRQGEADTQYF
TRBJ1-1 | 16 | . | TRBV25-1 | . | TGTGCCAGCAGTGAATATATTCGCAGGGAGAACACTGAAGCTTTCTTT | CASSEYIRRENTEAFF
TRBJ2-1 | 17 | once | TRBV10-1 | TRBD2 | TGCGCCAGGAAATGGGGTAGCGGGCCGAGCTCCTACAATGAGCAGTTCTTC | CARKWGSGPSSYNEQFF
TRBJ2-3 | 15 | . | TRBV12-3/TRBV12-4 | TRBD2 | TGTGCCAGCAGTTTGACTAGCGGGGGGGCAGGTACGCAGTATTTT | CASSLTSGGAGTQYF
TRBJ2-5 | 14 | few | TRBV20-1 | TRBD2 | TGCAGTGCTAGAGATACGGGAGGGCGGGAGACCCAGTACTTC | CSARDTGGRETQYF
TRBJ2-5 | 15 | many | TRBV11-2 | . | TGTGCCAGCAGCTTAGATGGGGGGGCCGGGGAGACCCAGTACTTC | CASSLDGGAGETQYF
TRBJ2-5 | 16 | . | TRBV2 | . | TGTGCCAGCAGTGAAATGGGGAGTCGGTACCAAGAGACCCAGTACTTC | CASSEMGSRYQETQYF
TRBJ2-1 | 15 | many | TRBV18 | TRBD1 | TGTGCCAGCTCACCGCGGACAGGAATCGACAATGAGCAGTTCTTC | CASSPRTGIDNEQFF
TRBJ1-1 | 13 | . | TRBV10-3 | . | TGTGCCATCACCGGGACATCGAACACTGAAGCTTTCTTT | CAITGTSNTEAFF
TRBJ2-7 | 14 | . | TRBV9 | . | TGTGCCAGCAGCGTAGAGGGAGGGGGGGGCGAGCAGTACTTC | CASSVEGGGGEQYF